This T cell receptor beta chain was obtained from a study of neurological immune-mediated disorders. Study outcomes and limitations: The study found the most TCR clonal expansion in HTLV-1-associated myelopathy and the least in multiple sclerosis, below healthy controls.

The CDR3 is 15 amino acids. Germline V gene sequence: CDR1 DFQATT, CDR2 SNEGSKA (reference sequence). V was pared by 3 bases and J by 3 bases, with 3 bases of the junction left unmatched. The cDNA was synthesized by means of template-switch 5'RACE, which was carried out with 10-nucleotide random UMIs. Sequencing runs each yielded over 190 million TCR-beta sequences from 15-18 subjects. TCRdb independently ran MiXCR on the 5' RACE reads; one entry per CDR3 protein. The table shows 40,000 to 55,000 distinct CDR3 sequences, with 4.5% to 7% occurring only once. This clonotype occurred many times. The antigen is not known.

The V and J genes are TRBV20-1 and TRBJ1-6; 9 bases fit TRBD1. This clonotype originated in a woman younger than 35 with multiple sclerosis. Material for sequencing was CD4+ T cells from blood. The CDR3 region is CSARGTGNYNSPLHF. CDR3 DNA sequence: TGCAGTGCTAGGGGGACAGGGAACTATAATTCACCCCTCCACTTT.